This TCR beta chain was profiled in a study of T cell responses to AZD1222 COVID-19 vaccine. As for the study in general: Pooling was applied to second doses at about 4 or about 12 weeks. Study observations and caveats: None of the repertoires were sampled until the peak T cell response had passed. Spike-specific TCR depth and breadth grew after two AZD1222 doses. Distributed over spike, vaccine-associated CD4 TCRs predominated at 160-218 and 743-854.

CDR3 size: 15 residues. Germline V CDR1 and CDR2: SGHRS, YFSETQ. V lost 2 bases and J 4 bases, leaving 13 bases between the germline ends. Using immunoSEQ multiplex PCR, the repertoire was profiled, and TCRdb retains in-frame clones only, with some absent. The sample holds 120,000 to 150,000 clones, roughly 90% seen once. On this clone itself: The antigen remains undetermined.

This chain uses TRBV5-1 with TRBJ2-1; no clear D. The sequence was obtained from an adult in good health. The sequences come from peripheral blood, collected on day 0 of AZD1222 vaccination. In nucleotides, the CDR3 is TGCGCCAGCAGCTTTAAAATAGCTAGGTACAATGAGCAGTTCTTC. Protein: CASSFKIARYNEQFF. The full variable domain, rest sourced from reference TRBV5-1 and TRBJ2-1, is KAGVTQTPRYLIKTRGQQVTLSCSPISGHRSVSWYQQTPGQGLQFLFEYFSETQRNKGNFPGRFSGRQFSNSRSEMNVSTLELGDSALYLCASSFKIARYNEQFFGPGTRLTVL.